These T cell receptor beta chains were read from a single sample in a study of cytomegalovirus exposure and HLA in healthy donors. Method: immunoSEQ multiplex PCR; TCRdb's copy keeps in-frame clones and lacks some. The table lists roughly 70,000 clones. Sequenced: PBMCs. These receptors all stem from a man aged 35 to 55 in good health and CMV-seronegative. The CDR3 runs from the conserved cysteine through the conserved F or W. D genes are given only for firm matches.

j_gene	len	d_gene	v_gene	CDR3nt	CDR3aa
TRBJ1-1	14	.	TRBV5-6	TGTGCCAGCAGCTTGGATCTCGGCCAGGGTGAAGCTTTCTTT	CASSLDLGQGEAFF
TRBJ2-7	13	TRBD2	TRBV6-5	TGTGCCAGCACCCTAGGGGAGGGCTACGAGCAGTACTTC	CASTLGEGYEQYF
TRBJ1-5	15	.	TRBV19	TGTGCCAGTAGTAGGGGCCGGACGGGGGAACAGCCCCAGCATTTT	CASSRGRTGEQPQHF
TRBJ1-2	13	TRBD1	TRBV11-2	TGTGCCAGCAGCGTACCCGGGACAGCTGGCTACACCTTC	CASSVPGTAGYTF
TRBJ1-1	13	.	TRBV19	TGTGCCAGTACGGTACGAATTAACACTGAAGCTTTCTTT	CASTVRINTEAFF
TRBJ1-2	16	TRBD1	TRBV4-1	TGCGCCAGCAGCCTAACGCCGACCGACAGGGACTATGGCTACACCTTC	CASSLTPTDRDYGYTF
TRBJ1-5	13	TRBD1	TRBV5-3	TGTGCCAGAGCGGGGACAGGCTATCAGCCCCAGCATTTT	CARAGTGYQPQHF
TRBJ1-1	15	.	TRBV9	TGTGCCAGCAGCGTAAGTTGGGGAACAGGCACTGAAGCTTTCTTT	CASSVSWGTGTEAFF
TRBJ2-7	14	.	TRBV7-9	TGTGCCAGCAGCCTATCAAAGGGGCTCTACGAGCAGTACTTC	CASSLSKGLYEQYF
TRBJ2-1	18	.	TRBV5-6	TGTGCCAGCAGCTCCCTTCTTTCGACAGCTATCTCCTACAATGAGCAGTTCTTC	CASSSLLSTAISYNEQFF
TRBJ1-1	13	.	TRBV11-2	TGTGCCAGCAGCTTAAACAGGGATGGTGAAGCTTTCTTT	CASSLNRDGEAFF
TRBJ1-1	15	.	TRBV15	TGTGCCACCAGCAGAGATTTTTCAGGGCTCACTGAAGCTTTCTTT	CATSRDFSGLTEAFF
TRBJ2-1	16	.	TRBV19	TGTGCCAGTAGTACCCGGGGGGCGGGGCCCCGGGGTGAGCAGTTCTTC	CASSTRGAGPRGEQFF
TRBJ2-1	13	.	TRBV7-3	TGTGCCAGCAGCTTAAGTCAGTACAATGAGCAGTTCTTC	CASSLSQYNEQFF
TRBJ2-3	17	TRBD2	TRBV4-1	TGCGCCAGCAGCCAAGAAAACGGGGGGGTACAGACAGATACGCAGTATTTT	CASSQENGGVQTDTQYF
TRBJ1-3	14	TRBD1	TRBV6-5	TGTGCCAGCATTGAAACAGGGGTCGGAAACACCATATATTTT	CASIETGVGNTIYF
TRBJ1-6	14	TRBD1	TRBV5-5	TGTGCCAGCAGCTTCCAGGACAGGCATTCACCCCTCCACTTT	CASSFQDRHSPLHF
TRBJ2-3	17	TRBD1	TRBV10-3	TGTGCCATCAGTGATTCGGACAGGGCTAAGGGCAAAGATACGCAGTATTTT	CAISDSDRAKGKDTQYF
TRBJ1-2	14	.	TRBV19	TGTGCCAGTATAGCCCCAGGGTTGGCCTATGGCTACACCTTC	CASIAPGLAYGYTF
TRBJ2-6	16	TRBD2	TRBV5-1	TGCGCCAGCAGCTCCGGGACTAGTTCTGGGGCCAACGTCCTGACTTTC	CASSSGTSSGANVLTF